The T cell receptor beta chain under discussion was sequenced for a study of T cells and Merkel cell carcinoma outcomes. As concerns this clone: Its antigen is not known.

TCRdb's table, derived via immunoSEQ multiplex PCR, lists solely in-frame clones and lacks some. The sample has 12,000 or so clones; around 95% are singletons. Study-level findings and limits: Repertoire plus T-cell density reportedly predicted Merkel cell carcinoma outcomes.

This CDR3 is built from 14 residues. Germline lookup yields CDR1 LGHNA and CDR2 YSLEER. Trimming left V 4 bases short and J 2 bases short, with 12 bases between. The specimen was tumor tissue from Merkel cell carcinoma. This TCR came from a human donor with Merkel cell carcinoma. The chain carries TRBV4-3 and TRBJ2-7; possible D gene TRBD2, 5 bases. This chain's CDR3 is CASSPLEATYEQYF. CDR3 in DNA: TGCGCCAGCAGCCCATTGGAGGCCACCTACGAGCAGTACTTC.